This record looks at one TCR beta chain sequence and its context. The sample is drawn from a study of shared clonotypes between healthy human individuals. This table comes from immunoSEQ multiplex PCR, and its TCRdb copy is limited to in-frame clones, with some not included. The data contain hundreds of thousands of clones, around 79% of them seen just once; the ten biggest clones take up approximately 13%. The CDR3 has 13 amino acids. Germline V gives CDR1 MNHEY, CDR2 SVGAGI. Trimming left V 7 bases short and J 3 bases short, with 11 bases between. About 100 million PBMCs were counted before genomic DNA extraction.

This clonotype was obtained from a woman in her thirties or forties in good health. Some clones in this sample may be carry-over from other donors' samples. The chain is built from TRBV6-5 and TRBJ2-3; perhaps D is TRBD1 or TRBD2 (6 bases each). Material: PBMCs. This CDR3 reads CASKGGGTDTQYF. In DNA form, the CDR3 reads TGTGCCAGCAAAGGGGGAGGAACAGATACGCAGTATTTT.